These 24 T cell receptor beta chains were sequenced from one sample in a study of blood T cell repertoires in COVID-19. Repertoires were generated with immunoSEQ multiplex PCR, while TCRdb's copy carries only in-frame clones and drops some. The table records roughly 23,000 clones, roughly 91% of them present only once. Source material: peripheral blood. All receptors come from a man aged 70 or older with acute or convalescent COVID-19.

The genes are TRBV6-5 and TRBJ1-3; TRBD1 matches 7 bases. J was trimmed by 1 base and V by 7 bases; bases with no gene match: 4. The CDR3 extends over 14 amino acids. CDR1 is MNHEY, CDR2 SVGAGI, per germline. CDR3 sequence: CASNPTGSGNTIYF. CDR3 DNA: TGTGCCAGCAATCCGACAGGGTCTGGAAACACCATATATTTT.

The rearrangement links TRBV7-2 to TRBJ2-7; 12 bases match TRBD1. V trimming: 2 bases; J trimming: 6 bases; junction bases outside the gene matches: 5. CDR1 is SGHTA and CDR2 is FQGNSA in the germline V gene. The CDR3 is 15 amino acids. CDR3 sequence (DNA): TGTGCCAGCAGCTTATCCGGGACAGGGGGCCCCGAGCAGTACTTC. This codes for CASSLSGTGGPEQYF.

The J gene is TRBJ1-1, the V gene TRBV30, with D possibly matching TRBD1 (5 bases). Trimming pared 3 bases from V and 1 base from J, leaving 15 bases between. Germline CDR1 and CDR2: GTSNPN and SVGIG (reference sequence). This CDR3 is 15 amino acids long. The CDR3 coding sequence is TGTGCCTGGAGCGACCTCGGGCAGGGGAACACTGAAGCTTTCTTT. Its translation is CAWSDLGQGNTEAFF. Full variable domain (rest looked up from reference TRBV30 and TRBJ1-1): SQTIHQWPATLVQPVGSPLSLECTVEGTSNPNLYWYRQAAGRGLQLLFYSVGIGQISSEVPQNLSASRPQDRQFILSSKKLLLSDSGFYLCAWSDLGQGNTEAFFGQGTRLTVV.

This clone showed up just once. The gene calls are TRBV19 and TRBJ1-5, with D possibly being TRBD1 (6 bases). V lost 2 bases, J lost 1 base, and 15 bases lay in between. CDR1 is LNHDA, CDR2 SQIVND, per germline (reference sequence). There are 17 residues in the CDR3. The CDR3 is CASSIPSLGASNQPQHF. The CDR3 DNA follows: TGTGCCAGTAGTATACCGAGTCTGGGGGCAAGCAATCAGCCCCAGCATTTT.

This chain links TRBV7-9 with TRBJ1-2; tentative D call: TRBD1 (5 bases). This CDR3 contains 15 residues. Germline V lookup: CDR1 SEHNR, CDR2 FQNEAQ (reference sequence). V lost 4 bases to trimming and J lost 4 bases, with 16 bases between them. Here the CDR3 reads CASSSESGSSYGYTF. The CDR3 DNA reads TGTGCCAGCAGCTCGGAGTCAGGGTCGAGCTATGGCTACACCTTC.

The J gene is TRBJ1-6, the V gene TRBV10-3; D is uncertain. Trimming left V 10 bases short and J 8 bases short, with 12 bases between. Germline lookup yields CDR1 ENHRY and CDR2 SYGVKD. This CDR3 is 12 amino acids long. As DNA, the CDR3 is TGTGCCACCACCCCCGGGGATTCACCCCTCCACTTT. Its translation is CATTPGDSPLHF.

The CDR3 bases are TGTGCCAGCAGCTTACTTGGGGAGTGGACCTATAATTCACCCCTCCACTTT. It specifies CASSLLGEWTYNSPLHF. The gene calls are TRBV13 and TRBJ1-6; D is uncertain. Germline V gives CDR1 PRHDT, CDR2 FYEKMQ (reference sequence). The CDR3 extends over 17 amino acids. Trimming took 2 bases from V and 2 from J, leaving 13 bases between them. Combining the CDR3 with reference TRBV13 and TRBJ1-6 gives the whole variable domain AAGVIQSPRHLIKEKRETATLKCYPIPRHDTVYWYQQGPGQDPQFLISFYEKMQSDKGSIPDRFSAQQFSDYHSELNMSSLELGDSALYFCASSLLGEWTYNSPLHFGNGTRLTVT.

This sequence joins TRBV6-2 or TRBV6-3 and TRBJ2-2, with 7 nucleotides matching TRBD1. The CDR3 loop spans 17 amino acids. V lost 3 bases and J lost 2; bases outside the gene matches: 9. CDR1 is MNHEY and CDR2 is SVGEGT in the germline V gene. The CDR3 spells CASSYSIGQVNTGELFF. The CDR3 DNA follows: TGTGCCAGCAGTTATTCGATAGGACAGGTCAACACCGGGGAGCTGTTTTTT.

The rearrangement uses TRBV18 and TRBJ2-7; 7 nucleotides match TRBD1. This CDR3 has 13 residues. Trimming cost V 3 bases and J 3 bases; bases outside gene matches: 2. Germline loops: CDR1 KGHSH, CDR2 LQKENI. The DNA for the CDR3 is TGTGCCAGCTCACCGGGACAGAGCTACGAGCAGTACTTC. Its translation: CASSPGQSYEQYF.

The CDR3 here is CASSEGRGGLGNQPQHF. The DNA of the CDR3 is TGTGCCAGCAGTGAAGGTCGGGGAGGGCTAGGCAATCAGCCCCAGCATTTT. This chain connects TRBV2 to TRBJ1-5, with unresolved D. The length of the CDR3 is 17 residues. Trimming removed 1 base at V and 2 bases at J, with 15 bases between. CDR1 is SNHLY and CDR2 is FYNNEI in the germline V gene.

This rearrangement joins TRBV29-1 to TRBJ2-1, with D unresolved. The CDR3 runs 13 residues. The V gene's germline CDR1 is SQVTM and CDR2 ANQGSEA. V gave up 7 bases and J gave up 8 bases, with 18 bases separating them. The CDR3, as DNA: TGCAGCGGACGGGTGAGCCCTGGCCATGAGCAGTTCTTC. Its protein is CSGRVSPGHEQFF.

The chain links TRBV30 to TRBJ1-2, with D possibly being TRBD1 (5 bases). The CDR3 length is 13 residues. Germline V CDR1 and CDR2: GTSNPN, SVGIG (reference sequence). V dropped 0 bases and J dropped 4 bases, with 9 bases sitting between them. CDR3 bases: TGTGCCTGGAGTGTAGGGGCCCTCTATGGCTACACCTTC. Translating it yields CAWSVGALYGYTF.

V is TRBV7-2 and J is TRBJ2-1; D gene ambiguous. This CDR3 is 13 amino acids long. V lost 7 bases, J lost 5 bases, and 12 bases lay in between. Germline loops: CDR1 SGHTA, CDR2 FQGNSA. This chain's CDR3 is CASTGPLNNEQFF. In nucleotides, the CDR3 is TGTGCCAGCACGGGTCCGCTTAACAATGAGCAGTTCTTC.

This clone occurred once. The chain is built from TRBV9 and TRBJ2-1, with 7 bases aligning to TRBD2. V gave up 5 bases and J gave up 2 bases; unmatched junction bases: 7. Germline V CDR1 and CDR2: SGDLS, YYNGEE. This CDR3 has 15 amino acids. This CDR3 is CASRFGSGAYNEQFF. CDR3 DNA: TGTGCCAGCAGGTTCGGGAGCGGGGCCTACAATGAGCAGTTCTTC. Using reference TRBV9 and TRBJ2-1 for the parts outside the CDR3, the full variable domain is DSGVTQTPKHLITATGQRVTLRCSPRSGDLSVYWYQQSLDQGLQFLIQYYNGEERAKGNILERFSAQQFPDLHSELNLSSLELGDSALYFCASRFGSGAYNEQFFGPGTRLTVL.

This CDR3 is CASALSGGYQETQYF. The CDR3 DNA follows: TGCGCCAGCGCCCTCAGCGGGGGGTACCAAGAGACCCAGTACTTC. The genes are TRBV5-1 and TRBJ2-5; 9 nucleotides agree with TRBD2. Germline V gene sequence: CDR1 SGHRS, CDR2 YFSETQ. The CDR3 consists of 15 residues. With 7 bases clipped from V and 0 bases from J, the junction kept 7 bases outside the gene matches.

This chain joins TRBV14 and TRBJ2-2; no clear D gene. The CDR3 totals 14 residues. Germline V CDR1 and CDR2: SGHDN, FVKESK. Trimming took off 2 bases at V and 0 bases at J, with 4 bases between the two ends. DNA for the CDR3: TGTGCCAGCAGCCAACAGGCGAACACCGGGGAGCTGTTTTTT. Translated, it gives CASSQQANTGELFF. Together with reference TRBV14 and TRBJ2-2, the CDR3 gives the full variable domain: EAGVTQFPSHSVIEKGQTVTLRCDPISGHDNLYWYRRVMGKEIKFLLHFVKESKQDESGMPNNRFLAERTGGTYSTLKVQPAELEDSGVYFCASSQQANTGELFFGEGSRLTVL.

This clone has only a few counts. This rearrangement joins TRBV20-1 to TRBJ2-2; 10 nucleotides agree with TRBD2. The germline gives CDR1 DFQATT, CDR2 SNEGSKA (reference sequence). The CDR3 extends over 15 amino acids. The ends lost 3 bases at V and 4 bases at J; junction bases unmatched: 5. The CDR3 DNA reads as TGCAGTGCTAGTCCCACTAGCGGGGTCACCGGGGAGCTGTTTTTT. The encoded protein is CSASPTSGVTGELFF.

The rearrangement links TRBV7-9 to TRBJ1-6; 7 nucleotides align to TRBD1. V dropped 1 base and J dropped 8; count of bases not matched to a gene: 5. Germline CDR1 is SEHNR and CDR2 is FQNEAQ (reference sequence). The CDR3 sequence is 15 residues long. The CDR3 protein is CASSLERDRYSPLHF. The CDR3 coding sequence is TGTGCCAGCAGCTTAGAAAGGGACAGATATTCACCCCTCCACTTT.

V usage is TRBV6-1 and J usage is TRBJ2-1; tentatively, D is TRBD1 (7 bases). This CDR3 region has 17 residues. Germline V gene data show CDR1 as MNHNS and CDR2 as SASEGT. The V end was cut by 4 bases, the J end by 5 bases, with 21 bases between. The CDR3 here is CASSGVWLTGRNNEQFF. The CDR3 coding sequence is TGTGCCAGCAGTGGAGTTTGGTTGACAGGGAGGAACAATGAGCAGTTCTTC.

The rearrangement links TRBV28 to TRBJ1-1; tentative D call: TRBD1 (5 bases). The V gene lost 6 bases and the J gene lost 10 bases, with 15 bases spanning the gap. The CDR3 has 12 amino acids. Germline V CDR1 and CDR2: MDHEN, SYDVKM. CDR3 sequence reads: CASSTAQGGAFF. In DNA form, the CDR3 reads TGTGCCAGCAGCACCGCCCAGGGTGGAGCTTTCTTT.

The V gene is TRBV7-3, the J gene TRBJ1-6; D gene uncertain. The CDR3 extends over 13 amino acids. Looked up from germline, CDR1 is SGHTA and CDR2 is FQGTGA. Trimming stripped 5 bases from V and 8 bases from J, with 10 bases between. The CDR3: CASSTDLYSPLHF. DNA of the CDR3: TGTGCCAGCAGCACGGACTTGTATTCACCCCTCCACTTT.

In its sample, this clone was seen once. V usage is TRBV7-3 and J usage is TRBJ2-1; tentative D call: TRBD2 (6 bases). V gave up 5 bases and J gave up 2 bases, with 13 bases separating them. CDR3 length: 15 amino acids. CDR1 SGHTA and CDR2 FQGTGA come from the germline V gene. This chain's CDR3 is CASSPEWGAYNEQFF. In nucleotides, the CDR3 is TGTGCCAGCAGCCCTGAGTGGGGGGCCTACAATGAGCAGTTCTTC. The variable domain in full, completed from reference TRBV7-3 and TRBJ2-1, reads GAGVSQTPSNKVTEKGKYVELRCDPISGHTALYWYRQSLGQGPEFLIYFQGTGAADDSGLPNDRFFAVRPEGSVSTLKIQRTERGDSAVYLCASSPEWGAYNEQFFGPGTRLTVL.

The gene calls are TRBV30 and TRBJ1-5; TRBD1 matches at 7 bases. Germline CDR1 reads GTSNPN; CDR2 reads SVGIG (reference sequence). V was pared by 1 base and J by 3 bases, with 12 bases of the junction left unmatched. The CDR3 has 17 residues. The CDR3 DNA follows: TGTGCCTGGAGTGCACACAGGGGTGGTCCTCTCAATCAGCCCCAGCATTTT. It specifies CAWSAHRGGPLNQPQHF.

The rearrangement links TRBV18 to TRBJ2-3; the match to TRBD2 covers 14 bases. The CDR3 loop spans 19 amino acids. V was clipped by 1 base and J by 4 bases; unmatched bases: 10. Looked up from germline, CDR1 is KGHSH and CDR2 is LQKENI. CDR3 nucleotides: TGTGCCAGCTCACCACGACTAGCGGGAGGGCCTGGGTGGTCAGATACGCAGTATTTT. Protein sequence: CASSPRLAGGPGWSDTQYF.